The following is a T cell receptor beta chain sequence with its context. Its antigen remains unidentified. CD45RO/CCR7/CD25/CD127/CD95/CD27 sorting isolated CD4+ naive, central memory, regulatory and stem cell-like memory cells. This specimen belongs to a study of beta chain features in type 1 diabetes. Findings and caveats of the study: Shorter TCRB CDR3s, moderately but significantly so, marked every one of the four CD4+ subsets in Type 1 diabetes patients. No resolution was reached here on whether HLA type influences TCRB rearrangement.

The CDR3 loop spans 14 amino acids. Per germline, CDR1 SGDLS and CDR2 YYNGEE. The ends were cut back, 0 bases at V and 1 base at J, with 8 bases in the middle. cDNA synthesis used the whole RNA isolate, giving expressed TCRB sequences. Assay: immunoSEQ multiplex PCR; the TCRdb copy retains only in-frame clones and omits some. The sample holds 500,000 to 850,000 clones, over 11% seen once. The sample taken for sequencing was naive CD4+ T cells from blood. The chain combines TRBV9 with TRBJ2-7; D not certain. This receptor was identified in a young man with type 1 diabetes. The DNA for the CDR3 is TGTGCCAGCAGCGTAGTCCCCGGGTCCTACGAGCAGTACTTC. Translating gives CASSVVPGSYEQYF.